The next 32 T cell receptor beta chains were all read from a single sample in a study of blood T cell repertoires in COVID-19 (dated by TCRdb to the early 2020s). Library preparation was by the immunoSEQ multiplex PCR assay. What TCRdb holds here is the immuneACCESS table cut down to in-frame rearrangements. Part of the clones is not present; checked against another copy, under half of the missing clones reflect an unresolved V gene, and the others are unexplained. The sample table contains 250,000 to 300,000 clones; only one count was recorded for more than 80% of them. The ten largest clones capture 0.95% to 1.3% of the sample. The sample comprised PBMCs or T cells enriched from blood (not recorded which). These receptors were taken from a woman aged 30 to 39 who had recovered from COVID-19.

CDR3 amino acids: CAISERQIMNTEAFF. Here the CDR3 DNA reads TGTGCCATCAGTGAAAGACAGATAATGAACACTGAAGCTTTCTTT. The chain links TRBV10-3 to TRBJ1-1; tentative D call: TRBD1 (5 bases). The germline V gene encodes CDR1 ENHRY and CDR2 SYGVKD. The CDR3 loop spans 15 amino acids. The V end was cut by 3 bases, the J end by 0 bases, with 11 bases between.

The chain has TRBV9 and TRBJ2-1, with D maybe TRBD2 (5 bases). V lost 4 bases to trimming and J lost 2 bases, with 13 bases between them. The CDR3 runs 15 residues. Germline V gene sequence: CDR1 SGDLS, CDR2 YYNGEE. DNA of the CDR3: TGTGCCAGCAGCTCCGGACTGCCTCCCTACAATGAGCAGTTCTTC. Translated, it gives CASSSGLPPYNEQFF.

This clone occurred once. The chain couples TRBV6-6 to TRBJ2-1, with 7 bases identical to TRBD2. After removal of 2 bases from V and 2 bases from J, the junction contained 3 bases not matched to a gene. The CDR3 has 15 residues. Germline V lookup: CDR1 MNHNY, CDR2 SVGAGI (reference sequence). CDR3 protein: CASSYTGGAYNEQFF. The CDR3 region has the DNA TGTGCCAGCAGTTACACGGGAGGTGCCTACAATGAGCAGTTCTTC.

The rearrangement uses TRBV18 and TRBJ2-3, with 13 bases lining up with TRBD2. Germline CDR1 is KGHSH and CDR2 is LQKENI. The CDR3 is 18 residues long. The J segment lost 5 bases and the V segment lost 3 bases, leaving 11 bases of the junction unmatched. The CDR3 is CASSPPGLAGTLGDTQYF. As DNA, the CDR3 is TGTGCCAGCTCACCCCCGGGACTAGCGGGAACCTTGGGAGATACGCAGTATTTT.

This clone was detected a few times. The gene calls are TRBV4-1 and TRBJ1-5; D ambiguous. V was clipped by 0 bases and J by 2 bases, with 5 bases between them. Per the germline V gene, CDR1 is MGHRA and CDR2 is YSYEKL. The CDR3 extends over 14 amino acids. Written as DNA, the CDR3 is TGCGCCAGCAGCCAAGAGCAGGGCAATCAGCCCCAGCATTTT. Its protein is CASSQEQGNQPQHF.

The V call is TRBV28, the J call TRBJ2-1; 10 bases are a match to TRBD2. Germline assignment: CDR1 MDHEN and CDR2 SYDVKM. V shed 6 bases, J shed 4 bases, and the junction held 9 bases outside the gene matches. The CDR3 has 16 amino acids. CDR3 residues: CASRSSGTSDYNEQFF. DNA for the CDR3: TGTGCCAGCAGATCTTCCGGGACTAGCGATTACAATGAGCAGTTCTTC.

This rearrangement joins TRBV10-3 to TRBJ2-1, with 8 bases lining up with TRBD2. The length of the CDR3 is 17 residues. Looked up from germline, CDR1 is ENHRY and CDR2 is SYGVKD. The V gene end was trimmed by 0 bases and the J gene end by 6 bases; junction bases not matched to a gene: 10. CDR3 loop: CAISESALAAGGNEQFF. The CDR3 nucleotides read TGTGCCATCAGTGAGTCTGCACTAGCGGCAGGTGGCAATGAGCAGTTCTTC.

The chain couples TRBV4-1 to TRBJ2-2, with D possibly being TRBD2 (6 bases). This CDR3 contains 16 residues. V shed 3 bases and J shed 0 bases, with 11 bases lying between them. The germline V gene encodes CDR1 MGHRA and CDR2 YSYEKL. The CDR3 spells CASSQVSGANTGELFF. CDR3 nucleotide sequence: TGCGCCAGCAGCCAGGTTAGCGGAGCGAACACCGGGGAGCTGTTTTTT.

This clone appeared a single time. An end of the junction differs from the germline gene, which may be a read error. The gene calls are TRBV5-1 and TRBJ2-5, with TRBD1 matching over 7 bases. The CDR3 has 14 residues. From germline, CDR1 is SGHRS and CDR2 YFSETQ. CDR3 protein: CASSLEGTEETQYF. CDR3 DNA: TGCGCCAGCAGTTTGGAAGGGACAGAAGAGACCCAGTACTTC.

J is TRBJ2-1 and V is TRBV27; D is unresolved. In germline, CDR1 is MNHEY, CDR2 SMNVEV (reference sequence). This CDR3 is 14 amino acids long. V dropped 4 bases and J dropped 6 bases, with 13 bases sitting between them. In DNA form, the CDR3 reads TGTGCCAGCAGTTCGCGAGGAACTTTCAATGAGCAGTTCTTC. This encodes CASSSRGTFNEQFF.

V and J are TRBV5-5 and TRBJ2-7, with a tentative D call TRBD1 (5 bases). V was trimmed by 1 base and J by 5 bases, leaving 16 bases between them. CDR1 is SGHKS and CDR2 is YYEKEE in the germline V gene (reference sequence). The CDR3 totals 15 residues. The CDR3 DNA is TGTGCCAGCAGCTTGTCATTGCAGGGTAGAAACGAGCAGTACTTC. Protein: CASSLSLQGRNEQYF.

The rearrangement uses TRBV7-3 and TRBJ1-1; no reliable D call. Trimming left V 6 bases short and J 0 bases short, with 11 bases between. Germline loops: CDR1 SGHTA, CDR2 FQGTGA. The CDR3 contains 14 residues. CDR3 bases: TGTGCCAGCAGGAGTGGTGCGCTGAACACTGAAGCTTTCTTT. Amino acids: CASRSGALNTEAFF.

This chain connects TRBV21-1 to TRBJ2-3; the table's D call TRBD2 went unverified against the DNA. TRBV21-1 is given as a pseudogene. The length of the CDR3 is 17 residues. The CDR3, as DNA: TGTGCCAGCAGCAAACCCCGCGGGAGGGCCGTCACAGATACGCAGTATTTT. Translation: CASSKPRGRAVTDTQYF.

The DNA for the CDR3 is TGTGCCTGGACCCCTGCGACAGGGGGTAATGAAAAACTGTTTTTT. Amino acid sequence: CAWTPATGGNEKLFF. This sequence joins TRBV30 and TRBJ1-4, with TRBD1 matching over 9 bases. CDR1 GTSNPN and CDR2 SVGIG come from the germline V gene (reference sequence). CDR3 length: 15 amino acids. V was clipped by 4 bases and J by 4 bases; unmatched bases: 7.

V usage is TRBV7-2 and J usage is TRBJ1-1, with D unclear. Germline V gene sequence: CDR1 SGHTA, CDR2 FQGNSA. Trimming pared 4 bases from V and 3 bases from J, leaving 9 bases between. The length of the CDR3 is 13 residues. In DNA, the CDR3 is TGTGCCAGCAGCTCAAACGGTGACACTGAAGCTTTCTTT. As protein: CASSSNGDTEAFF.

The J gene is TRBJ2-7, the V gene TRBV18; D is unresolved. V was cut by 3 bases and J by 2 bases, with 11 bases left in between. The CDR3 contains 14 residues. The germline CDR1 and CDR2 sequences are KGHSH and LQKENI. The CDR3 here is CASSPAAHTYEQYF. DNA for the CDR3: TGTGCCAGCTCACCGGCGGCGCATACCTACGAGCAGTACTTC. The complete variable domain, with remaining parts taken from reference TRBV18 and TRBJ2-7, reads NAGVMQNPRHLVRRRGQEARLRCSPMKGHSHVYWYRQLPEEGLKFMVYLQKENIIDESGMPKERFSAEFPKEGPSILRIQQVVRGDSAAYFCASSPAAHTYEQYFGPGTRLTVT.

This sequence joins TRBV25-1 and TRBJ2-6; D not resolved. Trimming took 0 bases from V and 0 from J, leaving 9 bases between them. The CDR3 has 17 amino acids. The V gene's germline CDR1 is MGHDK and CDR2 SYGVNS. This CDR3 reads CASSEYGGTSGANVLTF. As DNA, the CDR3 is TGTGCCAGCAGTGAATATGGCGGAACCTCTGGGGCCAACGTCCTGACTTTC.

This chain links TRBV18 with TRBJ2-7; TRBD1 matches at 8 bases. The CDR3 spans 16 residues. The germline V gene has CDR1 KGHSH and CDR2 LQKENI. Losses at the gene ends were 1 base for V and 1 base for J; bases not matched to a gene: 6. CDR3 sequence reads: CASSPQIGQGSYEQYF. The CDR3 DNA sequence: TGTGCCAGCTCACCACAAATAGGACAGGGTTCCTACGAGCAGTACTTC.

The gene calls are TRBV27 and TRBJ2-3; 8 bases fit TRBD1. This CDR3 has 13 amino acids. Germline V gene sequence: CDR1 MNHEY, CDR2 SMNVEV (reference sequence). Losses at the gene ends were 6 bases for V and 8 bases for J; bases not matched to a gene: 7. For the CDR3, the DNA is TGTGCCAGCAGACGACAGGGGCGTGCTACGCAGTATTTT. The encoded protein is CASRRQGRATQYF.

The chain uses TRBV3-1 (or the pseudogene TRBV3-2) and TRBJ2-3; 9 nucleotides align to TRBD2. The CDR3 runs to 13 residues. Germline CDR1 is LGHDT and CDR2 is YNNKEL (reference sequence). V was pared by 0 bases and J by 15 bases, with 7 bases of the junction left unmatched. The CDR3 bases are TGTGCCAGCAGCCAAGAGGGGAGACTAGCGGTTTATTTT. It specifies CASSQEGRLAVYF.

V gene TRBV28 combines with J gene TRBJ2-7; 8 bases align to TRBD1. This CDR3 contains 12 residues. Germline trimming cut 6 bases from V and 2 bases from J; bases unmatched to any gene: 0. Germline V CDR1 and CDR2: MDHEN, SYDVKM. CDR3 amino acids: CASRTGAYEQYF. CDR3 nucleotide sequence: TGTGCCAGCAGGACAGGGGCCTACGAGCAGTACTTC.

This clone was picked up a small number of times. The rearrangement links TRBV27 to TRBJ1-2; D perhaps matches TRBD1 (6 bases). The CDR3 is made up of 14 amino acids. Trimming removed 6 bases at V and 2 bases at J, with 13 bases between. The germline V gene encodes CDR1 MNHEY and CDR2 SMNVEV (reference sequence). The CDR3 DNA follows: TGTGCCAGCAGCCCGACCGGACAGAACTATGGCTACACCTTC. Protein sequence: CASSPTGQNYGYTF.

This clone was seen only once. This sequence joins TRBV28 and TRBJ1-1, with D perhaps matching TRBD1 (5 bases). CDR1 MDHEN and CDR2 SYDVKM come from the germline V gene. The germline V and J ends were trimmed by 6 bases and 3 bases, with 8 bases remaining between them. CDR3 length equals 12 residues. CDR3 nucleotide sequence: TGTGCCAGCAGCGACAGTGACACTGAAGCTTTCTTT. Protein sequence: CASSDSDTEAFF.

On this clone: The sample carries other DNA sequences with the same CDR3. The CDR3 here is CASSPRTGNTGELFF. DNA for the CDR3: TGTGCCAGCAGCCCTCGGACAGGGAACACCGGGGAGCTGTTTTTT. The rearrangement links TRBV9 to TRBJ2-2; 7 positions match TRBD1. This CDR3 region has 15 residues. Germline CDR1 SGDLS, CDR2 YYNGEE. The J segment lost 1 base and the V segment lost 4 bases, leaving 4 bases of the junction unmatched.

The chain employs TRBV6-2 or TRBV6-3 and TRBJ1-1; D is uncertain. Deletions cut 5 bases from V and 3 bases from J, with 10 bases between. From germline, CDR1 is MNHEY and CDR2 SVGEGT. The CDR3 has 13 amino acids. For the CDR3, the DNA is TGTGCCAGCAGTCGTGGGCCTTACACTGAAGCTTTCTTT. Protein: CASSRGPYTEAFF.

The J gene is TRBJ2-1, the V gene TRBV28; D may be TRBD2 (5 bases). V dropped 6 bases and J dropped 0 bases, with 6 bases sitting between them. The CDR3 totals 13 residues. Germline loops: CDR1 MDHEN, CDR2 SYDVKM. The CDR3 DNA reads TGTGCCAGCAGGGAGGACTCCTACAATGAGCAGTTCTTC. Protein: CASREDSYNEQFF.

This clone was seen a single time. The chain recombines TRBV6-2 or TRBV6-3 with TRBJ2-1, with a tentative D call TRBD2 (6 bases). V dropped 2 bases and J dropped 5 bases, with 13 bases sitting between them. This CDR3 contains 15 residues. Looked up from germline, CDR1 is MNHEY and CDR2 is SVGEGT. CDR3 nucleotide sequence: TGTGCCAGCAGTTACGCCGGGACTTATAACAATGAGCAGTTCTTC. This translates into CASSYAGTYNNEQFF.

This chain connects TRBV5-1 to TRBJ2-2; D may be TRBD2 (7 bases). The CDR3 extends over 17 amino acids. Germline loops: CDR1 SGHRS, CDR2 YFSETQ. Trimming took off 4 bases at V and 6 bases at J, with 22 bases between the two ends. CDR3 DNA: TGCGCCAGCAGCGAACGATACGCGGGGGCCGCTCCCGGGGAGCTGTTTTTT. Residues: CASSERYAGAAPGELFF.

The chain employs TRBV6-4 and TRBJ1-1, with 8 nucleotides matching TRBD1. The CDR3 has 14 amino acids. CDR1 and CDR2 (germline): MRHNA, SNTAGT. Trimming removed 6 bases from V and 1 base from J; junction bases left unmatched: 4. Here the CDR3 reads CASRPGQGNTEAFF. DNA for the CDR3: TGTGCCAGCAGACCCGGACAGGGGAACACTGAAGCTTTCTTT.

CDR3 in DNA: TGTGCCAGTAGTATAGGGACTAGCACAGATACGCAGTATTTT. Protein sequence: CASSIGTSTDTQYF. The chain carries TRBV19 and TRBJ2-3, with D possibly matching TRBD2 (5 bases). In germline, CDR1 is LNHDA, CDR2 SQIVND (reference sequence). V was clipped by 1 base and J by 0 bases, with 5 bases between them. The CDR3 covers 14 residues.

The chain couples TRBV6-2 or TRBV6-3 to TRBJ1-5, with D unresolved. The CDR3 length is 14 residues. The V and J ends lost 6 bases and 0 bases respectively, with 9 bases between them. CDR1 MNHEY and CDR2 SVGEGT come from the germline V gene. CDR3: CASSSVFSNQPQHF. CDR3 DNA: TGTGCCAGCAGCTCAGTTTTTAGCAATCAGCCCCAGCATTTT.

This clone was seen only a few times. The chain carries TRBV19 and TRBJ1-5; D is uncertain. The CDR3 length is 15 residues. Germline CDR1 reads LNHDA; CDR2 reads SQIVND (reference sequence). V lost 5 bases to trimming and J lost 3 bases, with 14 bases between them. CDR3 bases: TGTGCCAGTAGTCCCCGGGGAGGGAACAATCAGCCCCAGCATTTT. It encodes CASSPRGGNNQPQHF.